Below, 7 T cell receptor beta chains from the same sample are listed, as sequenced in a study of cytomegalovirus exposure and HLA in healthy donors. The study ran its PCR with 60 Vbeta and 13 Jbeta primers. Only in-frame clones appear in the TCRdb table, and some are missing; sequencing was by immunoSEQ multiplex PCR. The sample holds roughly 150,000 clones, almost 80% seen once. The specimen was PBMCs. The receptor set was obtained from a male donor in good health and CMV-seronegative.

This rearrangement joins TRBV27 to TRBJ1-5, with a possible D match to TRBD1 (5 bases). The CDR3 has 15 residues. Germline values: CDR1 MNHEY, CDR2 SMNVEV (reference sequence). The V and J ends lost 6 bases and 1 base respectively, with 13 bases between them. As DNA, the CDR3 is TGTGCCAGCAGGTCCTTGGGGGGGAGCAATCAGCCCCAGCATTTT. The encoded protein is CASRSLGGSNQPQHF.

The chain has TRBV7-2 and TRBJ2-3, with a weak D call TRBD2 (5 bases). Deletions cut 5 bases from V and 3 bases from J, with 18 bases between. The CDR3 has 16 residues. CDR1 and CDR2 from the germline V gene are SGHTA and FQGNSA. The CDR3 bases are TGTGCCAGCAGCAGGTCCCCCGCGGAGGCGACAGATACGCAGTATTTT. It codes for CASSRSPAEATDTQYF.

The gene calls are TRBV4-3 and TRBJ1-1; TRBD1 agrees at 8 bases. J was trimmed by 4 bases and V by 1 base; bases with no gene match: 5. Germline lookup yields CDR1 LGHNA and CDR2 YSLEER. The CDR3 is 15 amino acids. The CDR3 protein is CASSQGTGRGTEAFF. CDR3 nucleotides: TGCGCCAGCAGCCAAGGGACAGGGAGGGGCACTGAAGCTTTCTTT.

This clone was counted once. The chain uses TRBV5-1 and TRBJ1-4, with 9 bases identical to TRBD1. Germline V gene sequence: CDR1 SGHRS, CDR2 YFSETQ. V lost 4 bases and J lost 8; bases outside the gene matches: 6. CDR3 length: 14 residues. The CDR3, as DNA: TGCGCCAGCAGCGTGGGACAGGGTTCAGAAAAACTGTTTTTT. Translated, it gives CASSVGQGSEKLFF.

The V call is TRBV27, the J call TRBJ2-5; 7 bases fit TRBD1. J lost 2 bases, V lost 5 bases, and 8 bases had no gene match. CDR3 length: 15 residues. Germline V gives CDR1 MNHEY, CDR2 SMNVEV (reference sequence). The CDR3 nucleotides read TGTGCCAGCAGTCCACAGGGGCGGTGGCAAGAGACCCAGTACTTC. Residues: CASSPQGRWQETQYF.

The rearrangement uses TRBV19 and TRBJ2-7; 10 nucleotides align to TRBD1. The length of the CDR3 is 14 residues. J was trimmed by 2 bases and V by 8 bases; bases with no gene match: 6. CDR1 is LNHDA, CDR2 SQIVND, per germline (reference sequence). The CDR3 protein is CASAWDRGTYEQYF. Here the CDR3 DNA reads TGTGCCAGTGCCTGGGACAGGGGAACCTACGAGCAGTACTTC.

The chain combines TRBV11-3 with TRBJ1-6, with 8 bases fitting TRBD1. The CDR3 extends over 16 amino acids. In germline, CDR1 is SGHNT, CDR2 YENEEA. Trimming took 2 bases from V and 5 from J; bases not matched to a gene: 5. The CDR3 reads CASSLRQGLNNSPLHF. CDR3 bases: TGTGCCAGCAGCTTACGACAGGGGCTTAATAATTCACCCCTCCACTTT.